The next 13 T cell receptor beta chains were all read from a single sample in a study of OX40 agonist ivuxolimab in advanced cancers. Libraries were prepared by immunoSEQ multiplex PCR; TCRdb keeps only in-frame clonotypes and omits some of them. The data hold some 30,000 clones, with 80% to 90% observed a single time. Sequences were derived from CD4+ or CD8+ T cells sorted from blood, sampled in a trial of the OX40 agonist ivuxolimab. Receptor source: an adult with an advanced solid tumor such as melanoma, head and neck, liver or kidney cancer.

The rearrangement uses TRBV19 and TRBJ2-3; D remains unclear. The germline V and J ends were trimmed by 5 bases and 0 bases, with 21 bases remaining between them. There are 18 residues in the CDR3. CDR1 is LNHDA and CDR2 is SQIVND in the germline V gene (reference sequence). The CDR3 loop is CASSPPTGLQPSTDTQYF. The CDR3 DNA reads as TGTGCCAGTAGTCCCCCGACCGGGCTCCAACCTAGCACAGATACGCAGTATTTT.

The CDR3 loop is CASSPPDRTKHPYEQYF. In DNA form, the CDR3 reads TGTGCCAGCAGCCCGCCGGACAGGACAAAACACCCCTACGAGCAGTACTTC. The gene calls are TRBV7-9 and TRBJ2-7; 7 nucleotides agree with TRBD1. With V trimmed by 5 bases and J by 2 bases, 15 bases remained unmatched. This CDR3 spans 17 amino acids. Looked up from germline, CDR1 is SEHNR and CDR2 is FQNEAQ (reference sequence).

The chain has TRBV13 and TRBJ2-7; 7 bases are shared with TRBD2. After removal of 5 bases from V and 3 bases from J, the junction contained 10 bases not matched to a gene. The CDR3 consists of 15 residues. Germline CDR1 and CDR2: PRHDT and FYEKMQ (reference sequence). The CDR3 bases are TGTGCCAGCAGCCCGGGTGGGCGGGAGAGCTACGAGCAGTACTTC. It encodes CASSPGGRESYEQYF. Supplemented by reference TRBV13 and TRBJ2-7, the full variable domain reads AAGVIQSPRHLIKEKRETATLKCYPIPRHDTVYWYQQGPGQDPQFLISFYEKMQSDKGSIPDRFSAQQFSDYHSELNMSSLELGDSALYFCASSPGGRESYEQYFGPGTRLTVT.

The chain joins TRBV7-3 to TRBJ2-7, with D perhaps assigned TRBD1 or TRBD2 (5 bases each). Trimming stripped 1 base from V and 7 bases from J, with 14 bases between. The V gene's germline CDR1 is SGHTA and CDR2 FQGTGA. The CDR3 extends over 14 amino acids. As DNA, the CDR3 is TGTGCCAGCAGCTTAATGGGCGGTGGGGGTGAGCAGTACTTC. Protein product: CASSLMGGGGEQYF. The entire variable domain, with the rest obtained from reference TRBV7-3 and TRBJ2-7, is as follows: GAGVSQTPSNKVTEKGKYVELRCDPISGHTALYWYRQSLGQGPEFLIYFQGTGAADDSGLPNDRFFAVRPEGSVSTLKIQRTERGDSAVYLCASSLMGGGGEQYFGPGTRLTVT.

The V gene is TRBV9, the J gene TRBJ2-3, with D possibly TRBD1 on 6 matching bases. Germline CDR1 and CDR2: SGDLS and YYNGEE. Trimming took off 0 bases at V and 2 bases at J, with 7 bases between the two ends. The CDR3 consists of 14 residues. The CDR3 is CASSVGGPTDTQYF. Here the CDR3 DNA reads TGTGCCAGCAGCGTAGGGGGGCCCACAGATACGCAGTATTTT. Full variable domain (outside the CDR3, taken from reference TRBV9 and TRBJ2-3): DSGVTQTPKHLITATGQRVTLRCSPRSGDLSVYWYQQSLDQGLQFLIQYYNGEERAKGNILERFSAQQFPDLHSELNLSSLELGDSALYFCASSVGGPTDTQYFGPGTRLTVL.

This sequence joins TRBV9 and TRBJ2-1; TRBD2 matches 12 bases. J lost 10 bases, V lost 4 bases, and 21 bases had no gene match. Looked up from germline, CDR1 is SGDLS and CDR2 is YYNGEE. The CDR3 covers 19 residues. CDR3 residues: CASSLPNGPGTSGLEEQFF. The CDR3 DNA reads TGTGCCAGCAGCCTTCCCAACGGACCGGGGACTAGCGGGTTGGAGGAGCAGTTCTTC.

The chain carries TRBV7-9 and TRBJ2-7; TRBD1 might be the D (5 bases). The germline V and J ends were trimmed by 5 bases and 7 bases, with 12 bases remaining between them. The CDR3 covers 12 residues. Germline V gene sequence: CDR1 SEHNR, CDR2 FQNEAQ (reference sequence). This chain's CDR3 is CASSATGWEQYF. CDR3 in DNA: TGTGCCAGCAGCGCCACAGGATGGGAGCAGTACTTC.

The chain combines TRBV29-1 with TRBJ2-7; 9 nucleotides match TRBD2. With V trimmed by 3 bases and J by 6 bases, 9 bases remained unmatched. Germline values: CDR1 SQVTM, CDR2 ANQGSEA. The CDR3 is 14 amino acids. The CDR3 region is CSVEGTSPMGEQYF. DNA of the CDR3: TGCAGCGTTGAGGGGACTAGCCCCATGGGCGAGCAGTACTTC.

This clone showed up just a few times. This rearrangement joins TRBV5-1 to TRBJ2-1, with 10 nucleotides matching TRBD1. This CDR3 has 16 amino acids. Germline assignment: CDR1 SGHRS and CDR2 YFSETQ. Trimming removed 1 base from V and 6 bases from J; junction bases left unmatched: 7. CDR3 region: CASSLLGTGEINEQFF. In DNA, the CDR3 is TGCGCCAGCAGCTTGTTGGGGACAGGGGAGATCAATGAGCAGTTCTTC.

The V and J genes are TRBV27 and TRBJ1-1; no clear D gene. The V end lost 4 bases, the J end lost 3 bases, and 12 bases lay between the germline ends. The CDR3 length is 14 residues. The germline V gene has CDR1 MNHEY and CDR2 SMNVEV (reference sequence). The CDR3 bases are TGTGCCAGCAGTTCCCTCGGACCGGACACTGAAGCTTTCTTT. It specifies CASSSLGPDTEAFF.

The chain combines TRBV19 with TRBJ2-4; D remains unclear. The CDR3 length is 14 residues. Germline V gene lookup returns CDR1 LNHDA and CDR2 SQIVND (reference sequence). The germline V and J ends were trimmed by 4 bases and 14 bases, with 21 bases remaining between them. The CDR3 spells CASSTQTLKRVEYF. CDR3 DNA: TGTGCCAGTAGTACCCAAACACTGAAACGGGTCGAGTACTTC.

The V call is TRBV7-8, the J call TRBJ1-1; D possibly corresponds to TRBD1 (5 bases). CDR1 is SGHVS and CDR2 is FQNEAQ in the germline V gene. The CDR3 loop spans 13 amino acids. Trimming left V 6 bases short and J 3 bases short, with 11 bases between. CDR3 DNA: TGTGCCAGCAGGTTGCGGGGGGACACTGAAGCTTTCTTT. Translating it yields CASRLRGDTEAFF.

The gene calls are TRBV21-1 and TRBJ2-7; no check of the table's D call, TRBD2, against the DNA was made. TRBV21-1 corresponds to a pseudogene. The CDR3 length is 13 residues. The CDR3 DNA is TGTGCCAGGTCGTGGCGGGACTCCTACGAGCAGTACTTC. Translation gives CARSWRDSYEQYF.